Presented here are 19 T cell receptor beta chains from one specimen sequenced in a study of T cells in localized non-small cell lung cancer. Clones were sequenced by immunoSEQ multiplex PCR, and TCRdb holds only the in-frame ones, with some missing. The sample shows 60,000 to 85,000 clones, roughly nine tenths of them seen only once. Specimen: peripheral blood, collected before any cancer treatment. All receptors come from a male donor aged 60 or older with stage III squamous cell lung carcinoma.

The chain uses TRBV19 and TRBJ2-3, with TRBD1 identical over 10 bases. CDR1 LNHDA and CDR2 SQIVND come from the germline V gene (reference sequence). V was pared by 3 bases and J by 6 bases, with 0 bases of the junction left unmatched. The CDR3 covers 13 residues. In DNA, the CDR3 is TGTGCCAGTAGTATGGACAGGGGGGATACGCAGTATTTT. Translating gives CASSMDRGDTQYF. Based on the CDR3 plus reference TRBV19 and TRBJ2-3, the full variable domain is DGGITQSPKYLFRKEGQNVTLSCEQNLNHDAMYWYRQDPGQGLRLIYYSQIVNDFQKGDIAEGYSVSREKKESFPLTVTSAQKNPTAFYLCASSMDRGDTQYFGPGTRLTVL.

The V and J genes are TRBV6-5 and TRBJ1-4; 10 bases match TRBD1. Germline CDR1 and CDR2: MNHEY and SVGAGI. The CDR3 covers 15 residues. After removal of 6 bases from V and 6 bases from J, the junction contained 7 bases not matched to a gene. The CDR3 here is CASRRTGTGDEKLFF. The CDR3 region has the DNA TGTGCCAGCAGGCGTACCGGGACAGGGGATGAAAAACTGTTTTTT.

In its sample, this clone was seen a few times. This chain uses TRBV2 with TRBJ2-3; D unresolved. V lost 5 bases and J lost 3, with 15 bases in between. Germline lookup yields CDR1 SNHLY and CDR2 FYNNEI. The CDR3 runs to 15 residues. The CDR3 sequence: CASSTWMGRTDTQYF. Here the CDR3 DNA reads TGTGCCAGCAGTACTTGGATGGGAAGGACAGATACGCAGTATTTT.

The chain recombines TRBV4-3 with TRBJ2-5, with TRBD2 matching over 11 bases. The ends lost 3 bases at V and 5 bases at J; junction bases unmatched: 8. From germline, CDR1 is LGHNA and CDR2 YSLEER. This CDR3 spans 16 amino acids. The CDR3 bases are TGCGCCAGCAGCCAGGTTATAGCGGGGGGGCCGGAGACCCAGTACTTC. Protein sequence: CASSQVIAGGPETQYF.

This clone has only one observation. This chain connects TRBV6-4 to TRBJ2-1; D is perhaps TRBD1 (5 bases). There are 14 residues in the CDR3. Germline loops: CDR1 MRHNA, CDR2 SNTAGT. Deletions cut 6 bases from V and 7 bases from J, with 16 bases between. CDR3 protein: CASREDSYSNEQFF. In DNA form, the CDR3 reads TGTGCCAGCAGAGAAGACAGCTATTCGAATGAGCAGTTCTTC.

This sequence joins TRBV2 and TRBJ2-7, with 9 bases aligning to TRBD1. V shed 5 bases, J shed 5 bases, and the junction held 7 bases outside the gene matches. The germline CDR1 and CDR2 sequences are SNHLY and FYNNEI. The CDR3 has 14 residues. The CDR3 loop is CASSRQGVRDEQYF. In DNA, the CDR3 is TGTGCCAGCAGTCGACAGGGGGTGAGGGACGAGCAGTACTTC.

The chain has TRBV7-7 and TRBJ2-5; D is perhaps TRBD2 (6 bases). The CDR3 covers 15 residues. Trimming left V 0 bases short and J 4 bases short, with 12 bases between. Germline values: CDR1 SSHAT, CDR2 FNYEAQ (reference sequence). In nucleotides, the CDR3 is TGTGCCAGCAGCTTAGCCCTGGGGAGGCGAGAGACCCAGTACTTC. Translated, it gives CASSLALGRRETQYF.

This chain connects TRBV18 to TRBJ1-6, with 12 positions matching TRBD1. The CDR3 has 15 amino acids. V lost 2 bases to trimming and J lost 7 bases; unmatched junction nucleotides: 0. Germline assignment: CDR1 KGHSH and CDR2 LQKENI. The CDR3 sequence: CASSPGTGGNSPLHF. The CDR3 coding sequence is TGTGCCAGCTCACCAGGGACAGGGGGCAATTCACCCCTCCACTTT.

The chain joins TRBV7-2 to TRBJ1-2, with D perhaps TRBD1 (6 bases). Germline V gene lookup returns CDR1 SGHTA and CDR2 FQGNSA. CDR3 size: 15 residues. With 1 base removed from V and 6 bases from J, the gap between germline ends came to 15 bases. The CDR3: CASSLEGQRGNGYTF. DNA for the CDR3: TGTGCCAGCAGCTTAGAGGGGCAAAGGGGGAATGGCTACACCTTC.

V and J are TRBV6-6 and TRBJ2-7; D tentatively fits TRBD1 or TRBD2 (5 bases each). Trimming took 6 bases from V and 3 from J, leaving 18 bases between them. CDR3 length: 15 amino acids. Germline V gene data show CDR1 as MNHNY and CDR2 as SVGAGI (reference sequence). CDR3 nucleotides: TGTGCCAGCAGGCAAGCTTCAGGGAGTTACTACGAGCAGTACGTC. It is translated as CASRQASGSYYEQYV.

The chain carries TRBV29-1 and TRBJ1-2; the match to TRBD1 covers 7 bases. Germline V CDR1 and CDR2: SQVTM, ANQGSEA. V lost 6 bases, J lost 4 bases, and 8 bases stayed unmatched. The CDR3 is 13 residues long. In DNA form, the CDR3 reads TGCAGCGTCAGGGGGGCCGATTCCTATGGCTACACCTTC. Amino acid sequence: CSVRGADSYGYTF.

The genes are TRBV5-4 and TRBJ2-3, with D maybe TRBD2 (5 bases). Germline CDR1 reads SGHNT; CDR2 reads YYREEE (reference sequence). Trimming shortened V by 0 bases and J by 4 bases, and 9 bases separated the two germline ends. This CDR3 region has 14 residues. CDR3 nucleotides: TGTGCCAGCAGCTTGGGTAGCGCGCCAGATACGCAGTATTTT. It translates to CASSLGSAPDTQYF.

Only a few counts were recorded for this clone. This rearrangement joins TRBV18 to TRBJ2-2; D gene unclear. The germline CDR1 and CDR2 sequences are KGHSH and LQKENI. The V end lost 0 bases, the J end lost 0 bases, and 2 bases lay between the germline ends. The CDR3 extends over 14 amino acids. DNA of the CDR3: TGTGCCAGCTCACCACCACCGAACACCGGGGAGCTGTTTTTT. Its protein is CASSPPPNTGELFF.

This clone occurred once. The chain employs TRBV2 and TRBJ1-4; D not certain. Germline CDR1 reads SNHLY; CDR2 reads FYNNEI. V was trimmed by 4 bases and J by 5 bases, leaving 8 bases between them. The CDR3 spans 13 residues. As DNA, the CDR3 is TGTGCCAGCAGTGTAGTGCGGAATGAAAAACTGTTTTTT. It is translated as CASSVVRNEKLFF.

DNA for the CDR3: TGTGCCAGCAGCGTAGGTTCTCGGGGGCCAGGGGAGCAGTACTTC. Amino acids: CASSVGSRGPGEQYF. The rearrangement links TRBV9 to TRBJ2-7; D is possibly TRBD1 or TRBD2 (6 bases each). This CDR3 is built from 15 residues. V lost 0 bases and J 7 bases, leaving 17 bases between the germline ends. From germline, CDR1 is SGDLS and CDR2 YYNGEE.

J is TRBJ1-4 and V is TRBV27, with D tentatively TRBD1 (5 bases). CDR3 length: 15 amino acids. Trimming took 2 bases from V and 4 from J, leaving 11 bases between them. Germline V CDR1 and CDR2: MNHEY, SMNVEV (reference sequence). This CDR3 is CASSLGGWSNEKLFF. CDR3 DNA: TGTGCCAGCAGTTTAGGGGGTTGGAGTAATGAAAAACTGTTTTTT.

V usage is TRBV19 and J usage is TRBJ2-2, with D possibly being TRBD2 (5 bases). Looked up from germline, CDR1 is LNHDA and CDR2 is SQIVND (reference sequence). The germline V and J ends were trimmed by 0 bases and 9 bases, with 8 bases remaining between them. The CDR3 length is 13 residues. The CDR3 sequence: CASSIELARELFF. DNA of the CDR3: TGTGCCAGTAGTATAGAGCTAGCCCGGGAGCTGTTTTTT.

V gene TRBV5-1 combines with J gene TRBJ2-2; perhaps TRBD1 as D (5 bases). This CDR3 contains 16 residues. Trimming cost V 5 bases and J 3 bases, with 17 bases left between them. Germline V lookup: CDR1 SGHRS, CDR2 YFSETQ. CDR3 loop: CASSDAGFKDTGELFF. CDR3 DNA sequence: TGCGCCAGCAGTGACGCAGGGTTTAAGGACACCGGGGAGCTGTTTTTT.

V usage is TRBV6-4 and J usage is TRBJ2-6; D gene uncertain. The CDR3 is 14 residues long. Germline CDR1 is MRHNA and CDR2 is SNTAGT. V was shortened by 10 bases and J by 2 bases, with 12 bases between the two germline ends. The CDR3 loop reads CATRLGTGANVLTF. The CDR3 DNA follows: TGTGCCACCCGACTGGGGACTGGGGCCAACGTCCTGACTTTC.